Below, 10 T cell receptor beta chains from the same sample are listed, as sequenced in a study of shared clonotypes between healthy human individuals. TCRdb keeps only in-frame clones here, not all; method: immunoSEQ multiplex PCR. This table has about 600,000 clones, roughly 97% appearing once. The sample taken for sequencing was naive CD4+ T cells sorted from blood. Subset here: CD45RA+ positively selected. The receptors stem from a young woman in good health.

The V call is TRBV9, the J call TRBJ2-3; 14 nucleotides match TRBD2. Germline loops: CDR1 SGDLS, CDR2 YYNGEE. V lost 0 bases to trimming and J lost 8 bases; unmatched junction nucleotides: 5. The CDR3 is 16 residues long. The CDR3 is CASSVGLAGGPGTQYF. In DNA, the CDR3 is TGTGCCAGCAGCGTAGGACTAGCGGGAGGGCCAGGTACGCAGTATTTT.

The J gene is TRBJ2-2, the V gene TRBV7-9; tentatively, D is TRBD1 (6 bases). With 3 bases removed from V and 5 bases from J, the gap between germline ends came to 19 bases. Germline V CDR1 and CDR2: SEHNR, FQNEAQ (reference sequence). The CDR3 has 17 amino acids. CDR3 bases: TGTGCCAGCAGCTTTTCCCCTGGACAGCCGAGAACCGGGGAGCTGTTTTTT. Translation gives CASSFSPGQPRTGELFF.

This clone showed up just once. This chain uses TRBV5-1 with TRBJ2-5, with TRBD2 identical over 8 bases. Germline values: CDR1 SGHRS, CDR2 YFSETQ. The CDR3 runs to 15 residues. Trimming at V came to 3 bases and at J to 0 bases, leaving 4 bases not matched to a gene. CDR3 sequence: CASSSLAGNQETQYF. For the CDR3, the DNA is TGCGCCAGCAGCTCGCTAGCGGGTAACCAAGAGACCCAGTACTTC.

This chain uses TRBV2 with TRBJ2-5; no clear D gene. With 6 bases removed from V and 2 bases from J, the gap between germline ends came to 10 bases. This CDR3 comprises 13 residues. Germline values: CDR1 SNHLY, CDR2 FYNNEI. For the CDR3, the DNA is TGTGCCAGCAGAACCGGACGGCAAGAGACCCAGTACTTC. This codes for CASRTGRQETQYF.

To note about this clone: The junction does not match germline at one end; this may be a read error. The V and J genes are TRBV7-2 and TRBJ1-1; no reliable D call. The CDR3 is made up of 15 amino acids. Germline V lookup: CDR1 SGHTA, CDR2 FQGNSA. CDR3 in DNA: TGTGCCAGCAGCTTGGGAGCGGGGATGAACGCTGAAGCTTTCTTT. Translating gives CASSLGAGMNAEAFF.

Worth noting for this clone: Mismatch with germline at one junction end may stem from a read error. The chain joins TRBV5-1 to TRBJ2-5; D is unresolved. The CDR3 is 12 residues long. Germline V gene lookup returns CDR1 SGHRS and CDR2 YFSETQ. The CDR3: CTSSTSQETQYF. As DNA, the CDR3 is TGCACCAGCAGCACCTCCCAAGAGACCCAGTACTTC.

The chain uses TRBV19 and TRBJ1-1, with D hard to call. This CDR3 has 17 amino acids. V lost 3 bases, J lost 1 base, and 18 bases lay in between. The germline V gene encodes CDR1 LNHDA and CDR2 SQIVND (reference sequence). As DNA, the CDR3 is TGTGCCAGTAGTATTTCATATTTTCGGCAGAGGAACACTGAAGCTTTCTTT. The encoded protein is CASSISYFRQRNTEAFF.

The chain uses TRBV7-9 and TRBJ1-1, with D possibly being TRBD1 (5 bases). The germline V gene encodes CDR1 SEHNR and CDR2 FQNEAQ (reference sequence). The CDR3 runs 14 residues. Trimming removed 2 bases at V and 4 bases at J, with 11 bases between. Written as DNA, the CDR3 is TGTGCCAGCAGCTTAAAAGGGGTTCGCACTGAAGCTTTCTTT. Translating it yields CASSLKGVRTEAFF.

This rearrangement joins TRBV5-1 to TRBJ1-4; TRBD1 agrees at 7 bases. Trimming at V came to 4 bases and at J to 3 bases, leaving 6 bases not matched to a gene. There are 15 residues in the CDR3. Germline CDR1 is SGHRS and CDR2 is YFSETQ. This CDR3 reads CASSAGTEPNEKLFF. CDR3 sequence (DNA): TGCGCCAGCAGCGCGGGGACAGAGCCTAATGAAAAACTGTTTTTT. Variable domain in full (rest from reference TRBV5-1 and TRBJ1-4): KAGVTQTPRYLIKTRGQQVTLSCSPISGHRSVSWYQQTPGQGLQFLFEYFSETQRNKGNFPGRFSGRQFSNSRSEMNVSTLELGDSALYLCASSAGTEPNEKLFFGSGTQLSVL.

This chain links TRBV19 with TRBJ1-5; D gene unclear. The V end was cut by 4 bases, the J end by 0 bases, with 10 bases between. Germline lookup yields CDR1 LNHDA and CDR2 SQIVND (reference sequence). This CDR3 comprises 15 residues. The CDR3 spells CASSKGLYSNQPQHF. The CDR3 nucleotides read TGTGCCAGTAGTAAAGGACTCTATAGCAATCAGCCCCAGCATTTT.